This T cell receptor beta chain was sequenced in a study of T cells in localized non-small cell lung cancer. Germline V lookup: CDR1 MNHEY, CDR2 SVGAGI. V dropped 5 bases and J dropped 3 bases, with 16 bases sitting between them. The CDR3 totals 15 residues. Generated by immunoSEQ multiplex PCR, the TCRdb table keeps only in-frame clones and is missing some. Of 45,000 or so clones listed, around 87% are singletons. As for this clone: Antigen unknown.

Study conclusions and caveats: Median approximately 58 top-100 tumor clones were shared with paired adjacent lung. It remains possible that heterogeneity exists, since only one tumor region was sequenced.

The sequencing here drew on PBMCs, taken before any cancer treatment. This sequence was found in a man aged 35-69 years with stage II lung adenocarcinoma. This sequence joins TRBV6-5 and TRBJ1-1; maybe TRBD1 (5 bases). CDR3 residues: CASSPSSPGYTEAFF. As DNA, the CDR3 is TGTGCCAGCAGTCCCTCATCGCCAGGGTACACTGAAGCTTTCTTT.